Shown below are 31 T cell receptor beta chains from a single sample sequenced in a study of cytomegalovirus exposure and HLA in healthy donors. The PCR contained 60 Vbeta and 13 Jbeta primers. Libraries were prepared by immunoSEQ multiplex PCR; TCRdb keeps only in-frame clonotypes and omits some of them. Of about 140,000 clones in the sample, roughly three quarters were seen once. Sequenced sample: PBMCs. Receptors originate from a male donor in good health and CMV-seronegative.

This clone was seen a few times. CDR3 residues: CASSLGGSGYEQYF. In nucleotides, the CDR3 is TGTGCCAGCAGCTTAGGAGGGTCGGGCTACGAGCAGTACTTC. The chain joins TRBV7-9 to TRBJ2-7; the D gene is possibly TRBD2 (5 bases). Germline CDR1 is SEHNR and CDR2 is FQNEAQ (reference sequence). This CDR3 region has 14 residues. The V end lost 1 base, the J end lost 3 bases, and 10 bases lay between the germline ends.

The gene calls are TRBV29-1 and TRBJ2-2; 7 nucleotides agree with TRBD2. The length of the CDR3 is 13 residues. Germline CDR1 reads SQVTM; CDR2 reads ANQGSEA. V lost 6 bases and J lost 6; bases outside the gene matches: 7. CDR3 in amino acids: CSVETSLAGELFF. CDR3 coding DNA: TGCAGCGTCGAGACTAGCCTAGCCGGGGAGCTGTTTTTT.

The rearrangement uses TRBV7-6 and TRBJ2-5; 8 positions match TRBD2. Germline V gene data show CDR1 as SGHVS and CDR2 as FNYEAQ. The CDR3 length is 15 residues. The J segment lost 5 bases and the V segment lost 4 bases, leaving 9 bases of the junction unmatched. The CDR3 bases are TGTGCCAGCAGCTCCGGCCAGCGGGGGTGGGAGACCCAGTACTTC. As protein: CASSSGQRGWETQYF.

The V call is TRBV13, the J call TRBJ2-1, with 9 nucleotides matching TRBD2. From germline, CDR1 is PRHDT and CDR2 FYEKMQ (reference sequence). The CDR3 is 13 residues long. Germline trimming cut 5 bases from V and 7 bases from J; bases unmatched to any gene: 3. CDR3 bases: TGTGCCAGCAGCAAGACTAGCGGAAATGAGCAGTTCTTC. It yields the protein CASSKTSGNEQFF.

The rearrangement joins TRBV4-3 to TRBJ1-2; a weak D match, TRBD1 (6 bases). The CDR3 is made up of 15 amino acids. Germline CDR1 LGHNA, CDR2 YSLEER. The V gene lost 5 bases and the J gene lost 0 bases, with 13 bases spanning the gap. CDR3 coding DNA: TGCGCCAGCAGCAAGCGGACAGAGTCTAACTATGGCTACACCTTC. Translating gives CASSKRTESNYGYTF.

This chain joins TRBV21-1 and TRBJ1-4; TRBD1, the D gene given by the table, was not confirmed from the DNA. TRBV21-1 corresponds to a pseudogene. The CDR3 is 16 residues long. CDR3 nucleotide sequence: TGTGCCAGCAGCAGGGACAGGGGGCGCTTTTGTGAAAAACTGTTTTTT. It codes for CASSRDRGRFCEKLFF.

V gene TRBV27 combines with J gene TRBJ1-6; D remains ambiguous. V was cut by 3 bases and J by 0 bases, with 3 bases left in between. Germline-derived CDR1 and CDR2 are MNHEY and SMNVEV (reference sequence). The CDR3 consists of 14 residues. Written as DNA, the CDR3 is TGTGCCAGCAGTTTGAGCTCCTATAATTCACCCCTCCACTTT. Translating gives CASSLSSYNSPLHF.

The chain uses TRBV19 and TRBJ1-4; no firm D call. This CDR3 is built from 15 residues. Germline V lookup: CDR1 LNHDA, CDR2 SQIVND (reference sequence). The V and J ends lost 5 bases and 0 bases respectively, with 10 bases between them. The CDR3 DNA is TGTGCCAGTAGTTCCCAGTTTGCAACTAATGAAAAACTGTTTTTT. Protein: CASSSQFATNEKLFF.

The chain couples TRBV6-5 to TRBJ2-2; possible D gene TRBD2, 6 bases. The CDR3 length is 16 residues. Germline V gene lookup returns CDR1 MNHEY and CDR2 SVGAGI. The germline V and J ends were trimmed by 4 bases and 0 bases, with 12 bases remaining between them. Here the CDR3 reads CASSSPGTANTGELFF. CDR3 DNA sequence: TGTGCCAGCAGTTCACCCGGGACTGCGAACACCGGGGAGCTGTTTTTT.

Only a few counts were recorded for this clone. The chain uses TRBV9 and TRBJ1-3; 7 bases fit TRBD1. There are 14 residues in the CDR3. The junction had 5 bases not matched to a gene; V was cut back by 5 bases and J by 3 bases. The germline V gene has CDR1 SGDLS and CDR2 YYNGEE. CDR3 loop: CASSYAGGGNTIYF. The DNA for the CDR3 is TGTGCCAGCAGTTACGCAGGGGGTGGAAACACCATATATTTT.

The gene calls are TRBV19 and TRBJ2-5; tentative D call: TRBD1 (5 bases). CDR1 and CDR2 from the germline V gene are LNHDA and SQIVND (reference sequence). CDR3 length equals 14 residues. Trimming removed 2 bases at V and 4 bases at J, with 11 bases between. DNA of the CDR3: TGTGCCAGTAGTATAATGGCAGGGTTAGAGACCCAGTACTTC. Translation: CASSIMAGLETQYF.

This chain uses TRBV2 with TRBJ1-4, with 7 bases identical to TRBD1. V lost 6 bases to trimming and J lost 7 bases; unmatched junction nucleotides: 11. CDR1 SNHLY and CDR2 FYNNEI come from the germline V gene. CDR3 length: 15 residues. The DNA for the CDR3 is TGTGCCAGCAGAGAAACCAGGGGGGTTACTGAAAAACTGTTTTTT. Its translation is CASRETRGVTEKLFF.

This clone has only one observation. The V call is TRBV7-2, the J call TRBJ2-7; perhaps TRBD2 as D (7 bases). CDR3 size: 14 residues. Per germline, CDR1 SGHTA and CDR2 FQGNSA. With 5 bases removed from V and 6 bases from J, the gap between germline ends came to 17 bases. The DNA of the CDR3 is TGTGCCAGCAGCCAGGGGAGGGGCCTAGGCGAGCAGTACTTC. Translated: CASSQGRGLGEQYF.

This chain links TRBV9 with TRBJ2-1; 9 bases line up with TRBD1. The V gene's germline CDR1 is SGDLS and CDR2 YYNGEE. The V segment lost 3 bases and the J segment 5 bases; nucleotides outside the gene matches: 6. The CDR3 covers 15 residues. The CDR3, as DNA: TGTGCCAGCAGCGCCCGACAGGGGGTCAACAATGAGCAGTTCTTC. Translation gives CASSARQGVNNEQFF.

The chain has TRBV9 and TRBJ2-5; D is perhaps TRBD2 (6 bases). The CDR3 spans 15 residues. The V and J ends lost 3 bases and 5 bases respectively, with 17 bases between them. Germline assignment: CDR1 SGDLS and CDR2 YYNGEE. CDR3 DNA sequence: TGTGCCAGCAGCGCGGAGGGGTCCAACAGGGAGACCCAGTACTTC. Protein: CASSAEGSNRETQYF.

Regarding this clone: Other DNA sequences from this sample encode an identical CDR3 as well. This chain links TRBV13 with TRBJ2-4; 10 bases map to TRBD2. This CDR3 comprises 15 residues. V gave up 5 bases and J gave up 6 bases; unmatched junction bases: 7. From germline, CDR1 is PRHDT and CDR2 FYEKMQ (reference sequence). The CDR3 region has the DNA TGTGCCAGCAGCCTACAGCGGGGGGGCTTAAACATTCAGTACTTC. It translates to CASSLQRGGLNIQYF.

This chain links TRBV2 with TRBJ1-1; the D gene is possibly TRBD1 (5 bases). This CDR3 has 14 amino acids. The V gene lost 4 bases and the J gene lost 5 bases, with 14 bases spanning the gap. CDR1 and CDR2 (germline): SNHLY, FYNNEI. CDR3 protein: CASSARRDLTEAFF. Written as DNA, the CDR3 is TGTGCCAGCAGTGCCCGCCGGGACTTAACTGAAGCTTTCTTT.

The gene calls are TRBV4-3 and TRBJ1-3; no reliable D call. V lost 1 base to trimming and J lost 2 bases, with 6 bases between them. Per germline, CDR1 LGHNA and CDR2 YSLEER. The CDR3 covers 14 residues. Written as DNA, the CDR3 is TGCGCCAGCAGCCAAGGAGGGCCTGGAAACACCATATATTTT. This translates into CASSQGGPGNTIYF.

The chain couples TRBV19 to TRBJ1-2, with a weak D call TRBD1 (5 bases). Germline CDR1 is LNHDA and CDR2 is SQIVND (reference sequence). Trimming cost V 9 bases and J 5 bases, with 19 bases left between them. This CDR3 spans 14 amino acids. The CDR3 coding sequence is TGTGCCAGCATTTCGGATGGCAGGGCTTATGGCTACACCTTC. Residues: CASISDGRAYGYTF.

The CDR3 DNA sequence: TGCGCCAGCAGCCTACGGTTAGACAGAAACACTGAAGCTTTCTTT. It codes for CASSLRLDRNTEAFF. This rearrangement joins TRBV4-1 to TRBJ1-1; weak D call: TRBD1 (5 bases). V was shortened by 4 bases and J by 2 bases, with 14 bases between the two germline ends. The CDR3 is made up of 15 amino acids. Germline loops: CDR1 MGHRA, CDR2 YSYEKL.

Note on this clone: Other nucleotide sequences in the sample specify the same CDR3. CDR3 DNA sequence: TGTGCCAGCAGTTCGACGGGGGACGGAGGTAGTCAGCCCCAGCATTTT. Protein product: CASSSTGDGGSQPQHF. The genes are TRBV6-5 and TRBJ1-5; maybe TRBD1 (5 bases). The CDR3 is made up of 16 amino acids. Germline CDR1 and CDR2: MNHEY and SVGAGI. The V end lost 4 bases, the J end lost 6 bases, and 19 bases lay between the germline ends.

The chain links TRBV7-9 to TRBJ2-1; D is unclear. This CDR3 is 12 amino acids long. Germline values: CDR1 SEHNR, CDR2 FQNEAQ (reference sequence). Between the trimmed V and J ends, which lost 5 bases and 6 bases, there was a span of 8 bases. The CDR3 is CASSPPVNEQFF. CDR3 DNA sequence: TGTGCCAGCAGCCCCCCCGTCAATGAGCAGTTCTTC.

The chain links TRBV6-1 to TRBJ2-5; TRBD2 matches 8 bases. The CDR3 contains 14 residues. Per the germline V gene, CDR1 is MNHNS and CDR2 is SASEGT. The V segment lost 4 bases and the J segment 2 bases; nucleotides outside the gene matches: 3. The CDR3 loop reads CASSVGLAQETQYF. Here the CDR3 DNA reads TGTGCCAGCAGTGTAGGACTAGCTCAAGAGACCCAGTACTTC.

Only a few counts were recorded for this clone. The chain couples TRBV7-2 to TRBJ1-2; a possible D gene is TRBD1 (6 bases). Germline V lookup: CDR1 SGHTA, CDR2 FQGNSA. The germline V and J ends were trimmed by 0 bases and 4 bases, with 12 bases remaining between them. The CDR3 sequence is 15 residues long. CDR3 loop: CASSLAAGDLYGYTF. CDR3 in DNA: TGTGCCAGCAGCTTAGCGGCAGGGGACCTCTATGGCTACACCTTC.

This sequence joins TRBV19 and TRBJ2-2; D is perhaps TRBD2 (6 bases). The CDR3 has 15 amino acids. V was shortened by 8 bases and J by 0 bases, with 13 bases between the two germline ends. Germline V gene lookup returns CDR1 LNHDA and CDR2 SQIVND (reference sequence). The CDR3 DNA reads as TGTGCCAGTCATGGGGGGACGGCGAACACCGGGGAGCTGTTTTTT. It specifies CASHGGTANTGELFF.

As DNA, the CDR3 is TGCGCCAGCACGCTAGCGGGGGCCCAGTTTGATGAGCAGTTCTTC. Its translation: CASTLAGAQFDEQFF. V gene TRBV5-1 combines with J gene TRBJ2-1; 10 nucleotides align to TRBD2. The germline V gene encodes CDR1 SGHRS and CDR2 YFSETQ. Trimming took 6 bases from V and 8 from J; bases not matched to a gene: 11. This CDR3 is 15 amino acids long. The variable domain in full, with the rest retrieved from reference TRBV5-1 and TRBJ2-1, is KAGVTQTPRYLIKTRGQQVTLSCSPISGHRSVSWYQQTPGQGLQFLFEYFSETQRNKGNFPGRFSGRQFSNSRSEMNVSTLELGDSALYLCASTLAGAQFDEQFFGPGTRLTVL.

The J gene is TRBJ1-2, the V gene TRBV6-5, with D possibly TRBD1 on 6 matching bases. This CDR3 is built from 12 residues. Trimming removed 6 bases at V and 4 bases at J, with 9 bases between. Germline V gene lookup returns CDR1 MNHEY and CDR2 SVGAGI. The CDR3 sequence: CASRMDSYGYTF. CDR3 bases: TGTGCCAGCAGGATGGACAGCTATGGCTACACCTTC.

CDR3 in amino acids: CASSPAQSSYNSPLHF. The CDR3 bases are TGTGCCAGCTCACCGGCACAAAGCTCCTATAATTCACCCCTCCACTTT. The V and J genes are TRBV18 and TRBJ1-6; no clear D. This CDR3 comprises 16 residues. Germline V lookup: CDR1 KGHSH, CDR2 LQKENI. Between the trimmed V and J ends, which lost 3 bases and 0 bases, there was a span of 9 bases.

The rearrangement uses TRBV2 and TRBJ2-7, with 11 positions matching TRBD2. V trimming: 6 bases; J trimming: 1 base; junction bases outside the gene matches: 14. Germline V gene sequence: CDR1 SNHLY, CDR2 FYNNEI. The CDR3 length is 18 residues. CDR3 coding DNA: TGTGCCAGCAGGGTGGCCCGGCTAGCGGGGGGCCAGTCCTACGAGCAGTACTTC. Translated: CASRVARLAGGQSYEQYF.

The J gene is TRBJ1-5, the V gene TRBV7-9; 8 bases map to TRBD1. With 3 bases clipped from V and 2 bases from J, the junction kept 9 bases outside the gene matches. This CDR3 comprises 17 residues. Germline V lookup: CDR1 SEHNR, CDR2 FQNEAQ (reference sequence). This chain's CDR3 is CASSLELTGVGNQPQHF. As DNA, the CDR3 is TGTGCCAGCAGCTTGGAGCTGACAGGGGTGGGCAATCAGCCCCAGCATTTT.

The genes are TRBV7-3 and TRBJ2-3; D unresolved. The germline V gene encodes CDR1 SGHTA and CDR2 FQGTGA. V was cut by 2 bases and J by 4 bases, with 7 bases left in between. The CDR3 loop spans 13 amino acids. The DNA for the CDR3 is TGTGCCAGCAGCTTAGAGGTCGCAGATACGCAGTATTTT. Its translation is CASSLEVADTQYF.